This T cell receptor beta chain was found in a study of T cell responses to AZD1222 COVID-19 vaccine. Study-wide results and caveats: The study reported that nearly half of spike-specific TCRs target unmutated variant regions. No repertoire was sampled before or during the peak T cell response, only after it. Donors, mostly white British, included more females; clonal diversity was possibly underestimated.

In germline, CDR1 is SNHLY, CDR2 FYNNEI. Trimming removed 3 bases from V and 6 bases from J, with 9 bases in between. The CDR3 has 14 residues. TCRdb's copy holds only in-frame clones and misses some; the assay was immunoSEQ multiplex PCR. This table holds fewer than 250,000 clones, under 95% found once. Remarks on this clone: What it binds is unknown.

The TCR was taken from an adult in good health. The chain carries TRBV2 and TRBJ1-6; D remains unclear. Sequences were derived from peripheral blood, sampled on day 0 of MenACWY control vaccination. Here the CDR3 reads CASSEELSNSPLHF. The CDR3 nucleotides are TGTGCCAGCAGTGAGGAACTCAGTAATTCACCCCTCCACTTT.